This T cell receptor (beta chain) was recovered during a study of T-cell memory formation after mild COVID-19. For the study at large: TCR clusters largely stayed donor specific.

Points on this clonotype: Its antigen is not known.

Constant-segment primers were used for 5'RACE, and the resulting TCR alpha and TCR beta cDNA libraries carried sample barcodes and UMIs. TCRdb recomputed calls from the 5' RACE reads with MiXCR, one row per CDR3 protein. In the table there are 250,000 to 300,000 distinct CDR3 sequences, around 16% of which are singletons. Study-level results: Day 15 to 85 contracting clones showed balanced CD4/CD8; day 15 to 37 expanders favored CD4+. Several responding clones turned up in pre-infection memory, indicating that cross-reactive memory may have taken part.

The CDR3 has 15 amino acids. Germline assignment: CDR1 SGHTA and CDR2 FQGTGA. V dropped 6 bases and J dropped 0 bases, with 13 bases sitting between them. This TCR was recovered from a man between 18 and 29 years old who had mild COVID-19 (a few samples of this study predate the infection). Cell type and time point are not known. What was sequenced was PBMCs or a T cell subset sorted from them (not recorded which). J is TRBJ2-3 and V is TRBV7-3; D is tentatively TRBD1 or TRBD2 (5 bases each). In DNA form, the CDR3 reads TGTGCCAGCAGAGACTCAGGGAGAAGCACAGATACGCAGTATTTT. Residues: CASRDSGRSTDTQYF.